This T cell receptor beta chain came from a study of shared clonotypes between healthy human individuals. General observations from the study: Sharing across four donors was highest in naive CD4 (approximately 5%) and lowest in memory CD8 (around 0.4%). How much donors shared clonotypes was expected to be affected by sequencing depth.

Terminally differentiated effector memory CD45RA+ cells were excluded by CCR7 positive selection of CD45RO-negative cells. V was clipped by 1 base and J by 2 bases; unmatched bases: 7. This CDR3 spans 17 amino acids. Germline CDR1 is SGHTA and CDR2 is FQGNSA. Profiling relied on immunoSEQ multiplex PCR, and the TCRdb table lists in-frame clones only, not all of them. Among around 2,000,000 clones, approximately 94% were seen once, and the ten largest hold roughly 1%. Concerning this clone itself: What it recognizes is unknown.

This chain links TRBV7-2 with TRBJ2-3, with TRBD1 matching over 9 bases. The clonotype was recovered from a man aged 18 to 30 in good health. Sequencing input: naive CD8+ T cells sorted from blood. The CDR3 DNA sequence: TGTGCCAGCAGCTTAGTTACAGGGGGCCCCCACACAGATACGCAGTATTTT. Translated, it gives CASSLVTGGPHTDTQYF.